This entry lists 19 T cell receptor beta chains sequenced from one sample in a study of shared clonotypes between healthy human individuals. Only in-frame clones appear in the TCRdb table, and some are missing; sequencing was by immunoSEQ multiplex PCR. The profile shows about 1 million clones, about 75% of them singletons. Sequencing used memory CD4+ T cells sorted from blood. Indicated subset: CD45RA-negative fraction. These TCRs come from a man aged 18 to 29 in good health.

The rearrangement joins TRBV30 to TRBJ1-2; 9 bases line up with TRBD1. The V segment lost 5 bases and the J segment 4 bases; nucleotides outside the gene matches: 5. CDR1 and CDR2 from the germline V gene are GTSNPN and SVGIG (reference sequence). The CDR3 runs to 13 residues. The CDR3 DNA follows: TGTGCCTGGGGGACAGGGAGGATCTATGGCTACACCTTC. Encoded protein: CAWGTGRIYGYTF.

This clone was seen a few times. Sequence at one end of the junction differs from germline and may be a read error. This chain connects TRBV4-3 to TRBJ2-5; 7 bases map to TRBD2. The CDR3 length is 18 residues. Germline-derived CDR1 and CDR2 are LGHNA and YSLEER. The CDR3 sequence is CASSQELPVAGAKENQYF. In DNA form, the CDR3 reads TGCGCCAGCAGCCAAGAACTCCCTGTGGCGGGAGCCAAAGAGAACCAGTACTTC.

Only a few counts were recorded for this clone. J is TRBJ1-3 and V is TRBV4-1; no clear D gene. CDR3 length: 15 amino acids. V dropped 1 base and J dropped 4 bases, with 11 bases sitting between them. Looked up from germline, CDR1 is MGHRA and CDR2 is YSYEKL. As DNA, the CDR3 is TGCGCCAGCAGCCAAGTCTGGGTAAGAGGAAACACCATATATTTT. This sequence encodes CASSQVWVRGNTIYF.

This clone was detected once. The same CDR3 arises from other DNA sequences in this sample as well. The gene calls are TRBV19 and TRBJ2-3, with 9 bases lining up with TRBD1. This CDR3 has 15 amino acids. With V trimmed by 3 bases and J by 4 bases, 5 bases remained unmatched. Germline CDR1 reads LNHDA; CDR2 reads SQIVND (reference sequence). CDR3 DNA: TGTGCCAGTAGTATTGGGACAGGGAGGGCAGATACGCAGTATTTT. This sequence encodes CASSIGTGRADTQYF. Variable domain in full (rest from reference TRBV19 and TRBJ2-3): DGGITQSPKYLFRKEGQNVTLSCEQNLNHDAMYWYRQDPGQGLRLIYYSQIVNDFQKGDIAEGYSVSREKKESFPLTVTSAQKNPTAFYLCASSIGTGRADTQYFGPGTRLTVL.

This chain links TRBV10-1 with TRBJ2-7, with D possibly being TRBD2 (6 bases). Germline values: CDR1 WNHNN, CDR2 SYGVQD (reference sequence). This CDR3 contains 13 residues. Trimming took 2 bases from V and 5 from J, leaving 10 bases between them. The CDR3 reads CASSESGFNEQYF. The CDR3 DNA sequence: TGCGCCAGCAGTGAGAGCGGGTTTAACGAGCAGTACTTC.

J is TRBJ2-1 and V is TRBV10-3, with unresolved D. Germline CDR1 is ENHRY and CDR2 is SYGVKD. Between the trimmed V and J ends, which lost 9 bases and 6 bases, there was a span of 12 bases. There are 12 residues in the CDR3. The CDR3 DNA is TGTGCCATAAAACAGACGTCCAATGAGCAGTTCTTC. It encodes CAIKQTSNEQFF.

A word on this clone: This likely came from a read error, as a far larger clone is one base away. Other DNA sequences in the same sample also yield this CDR3. The chain carries TRBV6-5 and TRBJ1-2; no definite D call. Germline V gene data show CDR1 as MNHEY and CDR2 as SVGAGI. There are 13 residues in the CDR3. This chain's CDR3 is CASSYGVGYGYTF. Here the CDR3 DNA reads TGTGCCAGTAGTTACGGGGTGGGCTATGGCTACACCTTC.

The V and J genes are TRBV30 and TRBJ2-3; 7 bases align to TRBD2. V trimming: 2 bases; J trimming: 2 bases; junction bases outside the gene matches: 7. The length of the CDR3 is 15 residues. The germline V gene encodes CDR1 GTSNPN and CDR2 SVGIG (reference sequence). This CDR3 is CAWSLLAVNTDTQYF. The CDR3 region has the DNA TGTGCCTGGAGTCTTCTAGCGGTAAACACAGATACGCAGTATTTT.

There are a few counts of this clone. The V gene is TRBV27, the J gene TRBJ1-6, with TRBD1 identical over 11 bases. CDR1 MNHEY and CDR2 SMNVEV come from the germline V gene (reference sequence). With V trimmed by 5 bases and J by 7 bases, 4 bases remained unmatched. This CDR3 has 15 amino acids. CDR3 region: CASSKGTGGNSPLHF. CDR3 in DNA: TGTGCCAGCAGTAAAGGGACAGGGGGAAATTCACCCCTCCACTTT.

The J gene is TRBJ1-2, the V gene TRBV10-1, with 7 positions matching TRBD1. This CDR3 comprises 14 residues. V was clipped by 6 bases and J by 4 bases; unmatched bases: 8. CDR1 WNHNN and CDR2 SYGVQD come from the germline V gene (reference sequence). CDR3 DNA: TGCGCCAGCAGCCCCGGGACAGTGGGCTATGGCTACACCTTC. Protein: CASSPGTVGYGYTF.

The rearrangement uses TRBV4-3 and TRBJ1-3; D is uncertain. V lost 0 bases and J lost 7, with 13 bases in between. This CDR3 comprises 15 residues. Germline CDR1 LGHNA, CDR2 YSLEER. CDR3 DNA: TGCGCCAGCAGCCAAGACTCGGCGGGCCTGAACACCATATATTTT. As protein: CASSQDSAGLNTIYF.

The rearrangement joins TRBV6-6 to TRBJ2-1; 10 nucleotides align to TRBD2. Per the germline V gene, CDR1 is MNHNY and CDR2 is SVGAGI (reference sequence). Trimming removed 10 bases from V and 4 bases from J; junction bases left unmatched: 10. The CDR3 is 15 residues long. The CDR3 region is CATLDSGGFYNEQFF. CDR3 nucleotide sequence: TGTGCCACCTTAGATAGCGGGGGGTTTTACAATGAGCAGTTCTTC.

With respect to this clone: Distinct nucleotide sequences in the sample also encode this CDR3. CDR3 amino acids: CASSLVAGSGETQYF. CDR3 nucleotides: TGCGCCAGCAGCTTGGTAGCGGGGAGTGGGGAGACCCAGTACTTC. The V and J genes are TRBV5-1 and TRBJ2-5; TRBD2 matches 8 bases. Trimming at V came to 0 bases and at J to 5 bases, leaving 6 bases not matched to a gene. From germline, CDR1 is SGHRS and CDR2 YFSETQ. The CDR3 is 15 residues long.

This rearrangement joins TRBV7-9 to TRBJ2-7; no reliable D call. Trimming stripped 4 bases from V and 6 bases from J, with 10 bases between. CDR1 SEHNR and CDR2 FQNEAQ come from the germline V gene (reference sequence). This CDR3 region has 12 residues. This CDR3 is CASSSAVGEQYF. In DNA form, the CDR3 reads TGTGCCAGCAGCTCTGCGGTTGGCGAGCAGTACTTC.

The rearrangement uses TRBV6-5 and TRBJ2-7, with D perhaps matching TRBD1 or TRBD2 (5 bases each). V was cut by 6 bases and J by 2 bases, with 14 bases left in between. The CDR3 totals 14 residues. The germline V gene has CDR1 MNHEY and CDR2 SVGAGI. The CDR3 bases are TGTGCCAGCAGACCATCGACGGGGCCCTACGAGCAGTACTTC. It specifies CASRPSTGPYEQYF.

The chain carries TRBV10-1 and TRBJ2-7; the D call may be TRBD1 or TRBD2 (5 bases each). With 5 bases removed from V and 7 bases from J, the gap between germline ends came to 21 bases. CDR1 is WNHNN, CDR2 SYGVQD, per germline (reference sequence). This CDR3 has 15 residues. CDR3 residues: CASSNRDRLTGEQYF. As DNA, the CDR3 is TGCGCCAGCAGTAACCGGGACCGCCTTACGGGAGAGCAGTACTTC.

As for this clone: Other DNA sequences in the sample encode the same CDR3. This chain joins TRBV9 and TRBJ2-5; D is ambiguous. V was shortened by 0 bases and J by 5 bases, with 8 bases between the two germline ends. This CDR3 has 13 residues. Germline lookup yields CDR1 SGDLS and CDR2 YYNGEE. CDR3 nucleotides: TGTGCCAGCAGCGTAGGGACGTCCGAGACCCAGTACTTC. It yields the protein CASSVGTSETQYF.

The chain couples TRBV9 to TRBJ2-2; 9 bases match TRBD2. Looked up from germline, CDR1 is SGDLS and CDR2 is YYNGEE. V lost 0 bases to trimming and J lost 0 bases; unmatched junction nucleotides: 3. There are 17 residues in the CDR3. CDR3 protein: CASSVGLAGSNTGELFF. Here the CDR3 DNA reads TGTGCCAGCAGCGTAGGCCTAGCGGGATCGAACACCGGGGAGCTGTTTTTT.

The DNA of the CDR3 is TGCGCCAGCAGCTTGGCCAAGGGGCGGGGTGAACTCTCCTACAATGAGCAGTTCTTC. Its protein is CASSLAKGRGELSYNEQFF. The genes are TRBV5-1 and TRBJ2-1; a possible D gene is TRBD2 (6 bases). In germline, CDR1 is SGHRS, CDR2 YFSETQ. The length of the CDR3 is 19 residues. The V gene lost 0 bases and the J gene lost 0 bases, with 19 bases spanning the gap.